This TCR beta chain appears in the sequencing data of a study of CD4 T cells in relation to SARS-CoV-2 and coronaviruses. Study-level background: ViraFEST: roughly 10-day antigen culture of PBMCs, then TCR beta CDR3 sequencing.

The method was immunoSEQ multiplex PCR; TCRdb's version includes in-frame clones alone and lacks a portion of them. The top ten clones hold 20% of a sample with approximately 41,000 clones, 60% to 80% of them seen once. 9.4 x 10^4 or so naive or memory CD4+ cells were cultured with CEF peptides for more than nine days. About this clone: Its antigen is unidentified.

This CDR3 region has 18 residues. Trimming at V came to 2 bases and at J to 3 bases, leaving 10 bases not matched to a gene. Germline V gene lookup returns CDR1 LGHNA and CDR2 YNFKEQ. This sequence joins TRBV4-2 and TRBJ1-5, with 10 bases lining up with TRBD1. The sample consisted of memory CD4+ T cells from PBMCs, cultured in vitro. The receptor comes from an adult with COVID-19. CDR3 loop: CASSQTDRGRPNNQPQHF. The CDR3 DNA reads TGTGCCAGCAGCCAAACTGACAGGGGGCGACCGAACAATCAGCCCCAGCATTTT.